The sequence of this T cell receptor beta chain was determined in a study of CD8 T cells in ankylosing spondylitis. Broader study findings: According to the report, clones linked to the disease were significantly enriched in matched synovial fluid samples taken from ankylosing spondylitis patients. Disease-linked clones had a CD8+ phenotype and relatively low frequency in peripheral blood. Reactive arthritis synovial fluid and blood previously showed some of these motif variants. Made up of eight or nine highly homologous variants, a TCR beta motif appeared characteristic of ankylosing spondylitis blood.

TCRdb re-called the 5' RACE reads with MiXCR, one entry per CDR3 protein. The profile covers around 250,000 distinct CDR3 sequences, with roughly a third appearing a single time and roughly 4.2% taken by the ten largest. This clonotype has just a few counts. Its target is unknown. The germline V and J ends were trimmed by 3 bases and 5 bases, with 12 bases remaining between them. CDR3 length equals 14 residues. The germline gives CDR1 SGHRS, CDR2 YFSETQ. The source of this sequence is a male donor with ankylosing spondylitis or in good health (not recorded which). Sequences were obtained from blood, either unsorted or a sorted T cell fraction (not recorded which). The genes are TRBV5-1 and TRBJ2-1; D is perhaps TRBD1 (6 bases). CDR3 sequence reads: CASSSYDRNNEQFF. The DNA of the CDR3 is TGCGCCAGCAGCTCCTATGACAGGAACAATGAGCAGTTCTTC.